This TCR beta chain was identified in a study of blood T cells in healthy people across ages. Germline loops: CDR1 LGHNA, CDR2 YSLEER. The CDR3 is 16 amino acids. V lost 0 bases and J 0 bases, leaving 12 bases between the germline ends. The use of a sample-barcoded 5' primer and a J-beta primer mix characterized a second PCR of about 6 to 11 cycles. TCRdb recomputed calls from the 5' RACE reads with MiXCR, one row per CDR3 protein. The table lists fewer than 750,000 distinct CDR3 sequences, 40% to 55% of them singletons, with around 25% in the top ten. The material sequenced was blood. The TCR sequence derives from an elderly man in good health. The genes are TRBV4-3 and TRBJ2-7, with a weak D call TRBD2 (6 bases). The CDR3 coding sequence is TGCGCCAGCAGCCAAGATCTTTCCGGGAGCTCCTACGAGCAGTACTTC. It specifies CASSQDLSGSSYEQYF.